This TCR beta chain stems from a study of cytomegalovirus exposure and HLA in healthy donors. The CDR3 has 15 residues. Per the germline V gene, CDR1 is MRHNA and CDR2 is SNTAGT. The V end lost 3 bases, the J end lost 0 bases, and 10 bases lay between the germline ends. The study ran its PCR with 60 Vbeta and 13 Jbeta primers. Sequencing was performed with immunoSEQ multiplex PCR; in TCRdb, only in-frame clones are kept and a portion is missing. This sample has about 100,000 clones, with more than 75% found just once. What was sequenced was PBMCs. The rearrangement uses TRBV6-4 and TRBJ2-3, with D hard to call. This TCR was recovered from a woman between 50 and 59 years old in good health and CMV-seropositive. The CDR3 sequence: CASSENVGSTDTQYF. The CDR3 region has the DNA TGTGCCAGCAGTGAGAATGTGGGCAGCACAGATACGCAGTATTTT.